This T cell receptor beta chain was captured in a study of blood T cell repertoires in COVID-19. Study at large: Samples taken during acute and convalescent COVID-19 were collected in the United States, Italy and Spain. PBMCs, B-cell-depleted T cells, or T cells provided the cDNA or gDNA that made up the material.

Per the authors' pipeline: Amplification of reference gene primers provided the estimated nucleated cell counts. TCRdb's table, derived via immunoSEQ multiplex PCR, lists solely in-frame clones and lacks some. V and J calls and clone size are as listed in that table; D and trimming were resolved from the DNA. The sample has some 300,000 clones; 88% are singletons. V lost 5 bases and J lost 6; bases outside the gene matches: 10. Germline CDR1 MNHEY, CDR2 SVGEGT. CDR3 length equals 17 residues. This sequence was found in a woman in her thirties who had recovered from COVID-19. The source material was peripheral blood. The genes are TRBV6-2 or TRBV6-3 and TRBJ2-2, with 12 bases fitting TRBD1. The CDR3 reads CASSPGQGAYSPGELFF. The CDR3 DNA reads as TGTGCCAGCAGTCCGGGACAGGGGGCGTATTCTCCCGGGGAGCTGTTTTTT.